The 25 T cell receptor beta chains given below trace back to one sample, sequenced in a study of blood T cell repertoires in COVID-19. TCRdb's copy holds only in-frame clones and misses some; the assay was immunoSEQ multiplex PCR. The table has roughly 260,000 clones, roughly nine tenths seen once. Sequenced material: peripheral blood. These receptors all stem from a man aged 60 to 69 who had recovered from COVID-19.

This chain links TRBV25-1 with TRBJ1-1, with D unresolved. V was shortened by 6 bases and J by 4 bases, with 12 bases between the two germline ends. Germline V gene sequence: CDR1 MGHDK, CDR2 SYGVNS. The CDR3 extends over 13 amino acids. The CDR3: CASSLVSGTEAFF. For the CDR3, the DNA is TGTGCCAGCAGCTTGGTTAGCGGCACTGAAGCTTTCTTT.

The chain couples TRBV7-8 to TRBJ2-4; D might be TRBD1 (5 bases). There are 15 residues in the CDR3. CDR1 and CDR2 from the germline V gene are SGHVS and FQNEAQ. Trimming took off 1 base at V and 0 bases at J, with 7 bases between the two ends. CDR3 DNA: TGTGCCAGCAGCTTAGGACAGAGAGCCAAAAACATTCAGTACTTC. It specifies CASSLGQRAKNIQYF.

V and J are TRBV9 and TRBJ2-5; TRBD1 is a possible D gene (6 bases). CDR3 length equals 13 residues. Germline-derived CDR1 and CDR2 are SGDLS and YYNGEE. Trimming removed 3 bases at V and 4 bases at J, with 10 bases between. The CDR3 DNA reads TGTGCCAGCAGCGCGATAGGGGGAGAGACCCAGTACTTC. Translation gives CASSAIGGETQYF.

V is TRBV4-1 and J is TRBJ2-2; D perhaps matches TRBD2 (6 bases). V was trimmed by 7 bases and J by 4 bases, leaving 19 bases between them. The CDR3 extends over 16 amino acids. Germline loops: CDR1 MGHRA, CDR2 YSYEKL. The CDR3 protein is CASIGVGVGGTGELFF. The CDR3 DNA is TGCGCCAGCATTGGGGTAGGCGTGGGGGGCACCGGGGAGCTGTTTTTT.

This chain connects TRBV5-8 to TRBJ1-1; D uncertain. V dropped 7 bases and J dropped 4 bases, with 11 bases sitting between them. Germline lookup yields CDR1 SGHTS and CDR2 YDEGEE. This CDR3 has 12 residues. As DNA, the CDR3 is TGTGCCAGCTCTACACGGGGCACTGAAGCTTTCTTT. Protein: CASSTRGTEAFF.

V is TRBV3-1 (or the pseudogene TRBV3-2) and J is TRBJ2-7; D unresolved. Germline V gene sequence: CDR1 LGHDT, CDR2 YNNKEL (reference sequence). V was clipped by 1 base and J by 0 bases, with 13 bases between them. The CDR3 covers 16 residues. CDR3 nucleotides: TGTGCCAGCAGCCAAGCTTGGTTTGGCAGCTCCTACGAGCAGTACTTC. Protein: CASSQAWFGSSYEQYF.

V gene TRBV7-9 combines with J gene TRBJ2-3; the match to TRBD2 covers 9 bases. Germline assignment: CDR1 SEHNR and CDR2 FQNEAQ (reference sequence). The CDR3 is 15 residues long. V shed 5 bases, J shed 2 bases, and the junction held 5 bases outside the gene matches. This CDR3 reads CASSNPGLATDTQYF. Here the CDR3 DNA reads TGTGCCAGCAGCAATCCGGGACTAGCCACAGATACGCAGTATTTT.

This sequence joins TRBV9 and TRBJ2-1; TRBD1 matches at 10 bases. The CDR3 sequence is 17 residues long. Germline CDR1 is SGDLS and CDR2 is YYNGEE. With 3 bases clipped from V and 7 bases from J, the junction kept 13 bases outside the gene matches. CDR3 in DNA: TGTGCCAGCAGCGAGCCGTCGACAGGGGGCCTCTGGAATGAGCAGTTCTTC. Protein sequence: CASSEPSTGGLWNEQFF.

The chain uses TRBV5-6 and TRBJ2-2; 8 nucleotides line up with TRBD1. The ends lost 2 bases at V and 0 bases at J; junction bases unmatched: 3. The CDR3 totals 16 residues. The germline CDR1 and CDR2 sequences are SGHDT and YYEEEE. The CDR3 is CASSFPGQANTGELFF. The CDR3 DNA is TGTGCCAGCAGCTTTCCGGGACAGGCGAACACCGGGGAGCTGTTTTTT.

V gene TRBV14 combines with J gene TRBJ1-3; D unresolved. Germline V lookup: CDR1 SGHDN, CDR2 FVKESK. The CDR3 length is 14 residues. V was clipped by 2 bases and J by 0 bases, with 5 bases between them. The CDR3 coding sequence is TGTGCCAGCAGCCAACAGTCCTCTGGAAACACCATATATTTT. Translating it yields CASSQQSSGNTIYF.

The chain employs TRBV7-3 and TRBJ2-1; 8 bases agree with TRBD1. Germline V gives CDR1 SGHTA, CDR2 FQGTGA. The length of the CDR3 is 15 residues. The trim removed 0 bases at V and 5 bases at J, leaving 3 bases unmatched. CDR3 sequence reads: CASSLTTTGDNEQFF. CDR3 coding DNA: TGTGCCAGCAGCTTAACGACGACAGGGGACAATGAGCAGTTCTTC.

This chain uses TRBV10-1 with TRBJ1-5, with D perhaps matching TRBD1 (5 bases). Looked up from germline, CDR1 is WNHNN and CDR2 is SYGVQD (reference sequence). The CDR3 covers 15 residues. Trimming removed 0 bases at V and 2 bases at J, with 8 bases between. In DNA form, the CDR3 reads TGCGCCAGCAGTGAGTCCCAACAGGGCAATCAGCCCCAGCATTTT. Protein: CASSESQQGNQPQHF.

The chain uses TRBV24-1 and TRBJ2-1, with D maybe TRBD2 (6 bases). V shed 4 bases and J shed 0 bases, with 6 bases lying between them. This CDR3 has 14 amino acids. The V gene's germline CDR1 is KGHDR and CDR2 SFDVKD. CDR3 coding DNA: TGTGCCACCAGTGAGGGGGGCTCCTACAATGAGCAGTTCTTC. This sequence encodes CATSEGGSYNEQFF.

This clone was seen just once. The chain joins TRBV9 to TRBJ1-5; 8 bases map to TRBD1. Per germline, CDR1 SGDLS and CDR2 YYNGEE. Losses at the gene ends were 4 bases for V and 6 bases for J; bases not matched to a gene: 6. CDR3 length: 14 amino acids. The CDR3 coding sequence is TGTGCCAGCAGCCAAGGACAGGGAGGTCAGCCCCAGCATTTT. Its translation: CASSQGQGGQPQHF.

The chain employs TRBV18 and TRBJ1-1, with a tentative D call TRBD1 (6 bases). The V gene's germline CDR1 is KGHSH and CDR2 LQKENI. The CDR3 runs to 16 residues. The V gene lost 1 base and the J gene lost 0 bases, with 12 bases spanning the gap. CDR3 in amino acids: CASSPLGAGLNTEAFF. CDR3 DNA sequence: TGTGCCAGCTCACCACTGGGGGCTGGGTTGAACACTGAAGCTTTCTTT. Using reference TRBV18 and TRBJ1-1 for the parts outside the CDR3, the full variable domain is NAGVMQNPRHLVRRRGQEARLRCSPMKGHSHVYWYRQLPEEGLKFMVYLQKENIIDESGMPKERFSAEFPKEGPSILRIQQVVRGDSAAYFCASSPLGAGLNTEAFFGQGTRLTVV.

The rearrangement links TRBV27 to TRBJ1-1; 9 nucleotides line up with TRBD1. Looked up from germline, CDR1 is MNHEY and CDR2 is SMNVEV (reference sequence). The CDR3 runs to 16 residues. V lost 3 bases to trimming and J lost 3 bases; unmatched junction nucleotides: 8. This CDR3 is CASSLGQGHGDTEAFF. DNA of the CDR3: TGTGCCAGCAGTTTGGGACAGGGACACGGGGACACTGAAGCTTTCTTT.

This rearrangement joins TRBV11-3 to TRBJ2-2; TRBD1 aligns across 9 bases. Germline V gives CDR1 SGHNT, CDR2 YENEEA. The CDR3 is 16 residues long. Unmatched junction bases numbered 11, after V lost 7 bases and J lost 5 bases. The CDR3 here is CASTLGGTGLTGELFF. In DNA, the CDR3 is TGTGCCAGCACCCTAGGGGGGACAGGGTTGACCGGGGAGCTGTTTTTT.

For the CDR3, the DNA is TGTGCCAGCCAGGGTCACTACGAGCAGTACTTC. Translation gives CASQGHYEQYF. This chain links TRBV19 with TRBJ2-7; D perhaps matches TRBD1 (5 bases). The CDR3 extends over 11 amino acids. V lost 9 bases, J lost 3 bases, and 9 bases lay in between. Per germline, CDR1 LNHDA and CDR2 SQIVND (reference sequence).

CDR3 residues: CASSSGLVLNNEQFF. DNA of the CDR3: TGTGCCAGCAGCTCGGGACTTGTCCTAAATAATGAGCAGTTCTTC. The V call is TRBV7-2, the J call TRBJ2-1, with a tentative D call TRBD2 (6 bases). The V gene's germline CDR1 is SGHTA and CDR2 FQGNSA. This CDR3 is 15 amino acids long. V was clipped by 4 bases and J by 7 bases, with 17 bases between them.

J is TRBJ1-2 and V is TRBV6-4; 9 bases map to TRBD1. Germline loops: CDR1 MRHNA, CDR2 SNTAGT. V trimming: 2 bases; J trimming: 5 bases; junction bases outside the gene matches: 3. This CDR3 comprises 14 residues. This CDR3 reads CASSDTGGAYGYTF. The CDR3 DNA follows: TGTGCCAGCAGTGACACAGGGGGCGCGTATGGCTACACCTTC.

This chain connects TRBV3-1 (or the pseudogene TRBV3-2) to TRBJ2-3; no clear D. Germline CDR1 is LGHDT and CDR2 is YNNKEL (reference sequence). V was pared by 5 bases and J by 0 bases, with 12 bases between. This CDR3 is 15 amino acids long. The CDR3 coding sequence is TGTGCCAGCAGCTCAGCGAGAACTAGCACAGATACGCAGTATTTT. It yields the protein CASSSARTSTDTQYF.

The V and J genes are TRBV7-2 and TRBJ2-3, with D maybe TRBD2 (5 bases). Germline CDR1 SGHTA, CDR2 FQGNSA. CDR3 length: 14 amino acids. Trimming left V 6 bases short and J 3 bases short, with 13 bases between. The CDR3 sequence: CASRFMTNTDTQYF. The CDR3 coding sequence is TGTGCCAGCAGGTTTATGACTAATACAGATACGCAGTATTTT. The full variable domain, completed using reference TRBV7-2 and TRBJ2-3, is GAGVSQSPSNKVTEKGKDVELRCDPISGHTALYWYRQSLGQGLEFLIYFQGNSAPDKSGLPSDRFSAERTGGSVSTLTIQRTQQEDSAVYLCASRFMTNTDTQYFGPGTRLTVL.

The V gene is TRBV13, the J gene TRBJ1-4, with D perhaps matching TRBD1 (5 bases). The V end lost 0 bases, the J end lost 2 bases, and 16 bases lay between the germline ends. The CDR3 is made up of 18 amino acids. Looked up from germline, CDR1 is PRHDT and CDR2 is FYEKMQ (reference sequence). The CDR3, as DNA: TGTGCCAGCAGCTTAGGGTTCCCACGGGGGACGACTAATGAAAAACTGTTTTTT. Translating it yields CASSLGFPRGTTNEKLFF.

The J gene is TRBJ1-3, the V gene TRBV3-1 (or the pseudogene TRBV3-2); possibly TRBD1 for D (6 bases). Per the germline V gene, CDR1 is LGHDT and CDR2 is YNNKEL (reference sequence). This CDR3 spans 17 amino acids. Trimming removed 2 bases from V and 0 bases from J, with 14 bases in between. The CDR3 DNA follows: TGTGCCAGCAGCCAACAACCACAGGGCGCCTCTGGAAACACCATATATTTT. It yields the protein CASSQQPQGASGNTIYF.

The chain recombines TRBV18 with TRBJ1-5; D remains unclear. The germline V and J ends were trimmed by 3 bases and 7 bases, with 7 bases remaining between them. Germline V gene data show CDR1 as KGHSH and CDR2 as LQKENI. This CDR3 is built from 12 residues. The CDR3: CASSPMGQPQHF. CDR3 in DNA: TGTGCCAGCTCACCGATGGGCCAGCCCCAGCATTTT.